Described below is a single T cell receptor (beta chain) sequence and its context. Its target is not known. CD4+ T cells specific for antigen were expanded with viral peptide pools by the ViraFEST assay before sequencing. Isolating CD4+ T cells followed less than 11 days of culture. In the vaccine recipients, nucleocapsid antibodies were negative and there was no prior SARS-CoV-2 infection. Each well held some 2.2 million PBMC cultured with about 10 ug/ml peptides and roughly 10 IU/ml IL-2. These data belong to a study of vaccination effects on CD4 cells after COVID-19. Study-wide background: Vaccine administered to participants consisted of two doses of either BNT162b2 or mRNA-1273.

CDR3 length equals 17 residues. The V gene end was trimmed by 4 bases and the J gene end by 8 bases; junction bases not matched to a gene: 11. The germline CDR1 and CDR2 sequences are MNHEY and SMNVEV (reference sequence). General study results and limits: Healthy vaccinees' vaccine-induced clones included only 1 of 255 that recognized common cold coronaviruses.

Data came from immunoSEQ multiplex PCR; TCRdb stores just in-frame clones and leaves some out. The table shows 60,000 to 65,000 clones, with roughly 75% occurring only once. J is TRBJ2-1 and V is TRBV27; 13 bases are a match to TRBD2. This clonotype originated in a human donor who received a COVID-19 vaccine. The sample consisted of CD4+ T cells from PBMCs cultured with HCoV-OC43 spike peptides, taken before COVID-19 vaccination. Subset here: HCoV-OC43 spike overlapping peptide pool stimulation. The CDR3, as DNA: TGTGCCAGCAGTTCCAGACTAGCGGGGGGTACAAGAGATGAGCAGTTCTTC. Protein sequence: CASSSRLAGGTRDEQFF.